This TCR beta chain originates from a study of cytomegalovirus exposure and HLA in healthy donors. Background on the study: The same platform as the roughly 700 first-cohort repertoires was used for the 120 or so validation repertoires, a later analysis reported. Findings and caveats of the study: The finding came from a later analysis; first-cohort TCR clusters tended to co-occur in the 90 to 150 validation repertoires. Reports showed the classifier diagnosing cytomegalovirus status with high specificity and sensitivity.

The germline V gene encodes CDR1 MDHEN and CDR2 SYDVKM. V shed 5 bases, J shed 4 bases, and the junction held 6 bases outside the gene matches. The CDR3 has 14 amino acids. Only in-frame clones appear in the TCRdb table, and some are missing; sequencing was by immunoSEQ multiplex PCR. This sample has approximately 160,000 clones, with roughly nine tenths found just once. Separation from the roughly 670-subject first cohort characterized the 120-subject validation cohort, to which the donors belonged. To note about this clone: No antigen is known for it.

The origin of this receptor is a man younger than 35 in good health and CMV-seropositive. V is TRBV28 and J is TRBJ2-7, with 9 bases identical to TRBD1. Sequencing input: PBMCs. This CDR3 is CASSRQGVGYEQYF. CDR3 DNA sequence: TGTGCCAGCAGTAGACAGGGGGTGGGATACGAGCAGTACTTC.